Following are 30 T cell receptor beta chains from one sample sequenced in a study of CD8 T cell repertoires and HIV-1 epitope variants. Profiled with immunoSEQ multiplex PCR; TCRdb holds only in-frame clones, not every one. Of about 5,900 clones in the sample, about 65% were seen once. No antigen has been identified for these receptors. The sequencing sample was made of cultured CD8+ T cells derived from PBMCs. The receptors originated from a male donor with HIV.

The chain couples TRBV7-9 to TRBJ1-6; D uncertain. This CDR3 has 14 residues. Looked up from germline, CDR1 is SEHNR and CDR2 is FQNEAQ (reference sequence). The V end lost 1 base, the J end lost 7 bases, and 8 bases lay between the germline ends. The CDR3 here is CASSLVGKNSPLHF. CDR3 nucleotide sequence: TGTGCCAGCAGCTTAGTAGGCAAGAATTCACCCCTCCACTTT.

This chain links TRBV7-2 with TRBJ2-1, with TRBD2 identical over 14 bases. This CDR3 spans 16 amino acids. Germline V gives CDR1 SGHTA, CDR2 FQGNSA. Trimming at V came to 1 base and at J to 9 bases, leaving 5 bases not matched to a gene. The CDR3 sequence is CASSLDGTSGGSEQFF. CDR3 DNA sequence: TGTGCCAGCAGCTTAGATGGGACTAGCGGGGGTAGTGAGCAGTTCTTC.

CDR3 protein: CASSTGLAGSTDTQYF. The CDR3 DNA sequence: TGTGCCAGCAGCACCGGACTAGCGGGAAGCACAGATACGCAGTATTTT. V is TRBV7-8 and J is TRBJ2-3; TRBD2 agrees at 12 bases. J was trimmed by 0 bases and V by 5 bases; bases with no gene match: 3. The germline CDR1 and CDR2 sequences are SGHVS and FQNEAQ. This CDR3 has 16 amino acids.

The rearrangement uses TRBV5-6 and TRBJ1-1; D is unresolved. The V end was cut by 1 base, the J end by 2 bases, with 6 bases between. Germline V gene lookup returns CDR1 SGHDT and CDR2 YYEEEE. The CDR3 contains 13 residues. CDR3 in DNA: TGTGCCAGCAGCTTGATGGTAAACACTGAAGCTTTCTTT. Protein: CASSLMVNTEAFF.

The chain employs TRBV2 and TRBJ2-7; TRBD2 might be the D (6 bases). Germline loops: CDR1 SNHLY, CDR2 FYNNEI. The CDR3 covers 15 residues. The V and J ends lost 3 bases and 7 bases respectively, with 19 bases between them. In nucleotides, the CDR3 is TGTGCCAGCAGTGACCCAGGACGCGGGGTTGGAGAGCAGTACTTC. This translates into CASSDPGRGVGEQYF. Supplemented by reference TRBV2 and TRBJ2-7, the full variable domain reads EPEVTQTPSHQVTQMGQEVILRCVPISNHLYFYWYRQILGQKVEFLVSFYNNEISEKSEIFDDQFSVERPDGSNFTLKIRSTKLEDSAMYFCASSDPGRGVGEQYFGPGTRLTVT.

The rearrangement joins TRBV6-4 to TRBJ2-3; TRBD2 matches 15 bases. V lost 2 bases and J lost 7; bases outside the gene matches: 1. CDR1 is MRHNA, CDR2 SNTAGT, per germline. The length of the CDR3 is 15 residues. The CDR3 coding sequence is TGTGCCAGCAGTGACGGACTAGCGGGGGGGCATACGCAGTATTTT. Translating gives CASSDGLAGGHTQYF.

The V and J genes are TRBV6-5 and TRBJ2-1; 8 positions agree with TRBD1. Germline V gives CDR1 MNHEY, CDR2 SVGAGI. The CDR3 runs 14 residues. V was clipped by 5 bases and J by 4 bases; unmatched bases: 4. CDR3: CASSTGQGYNEQFF. The CDR3, as DNA: TGTGCCAGCAGTACCGGACAGGGATACAATGAGCAGTTCTTC.

The chain recombines TRBV4-1 with TRBJ2-7, with 10 bases identical to TRBD2. J lost 2 bases, V lost 0 bases, and 13 bases had no gene match. In germline, CDR1 is MGHRA, CDR2 YSYEKL. The CDR3 spans 19 residues. The CDR3 DNA reads as TGCGCCAGCAGCCAAGATTTCGGACTAGCGGAAAAGGGGGCCTACGAGCAGTACTTC. This codes for CASSQDFGLAEKGAYEQYF.

This clone was seen a few times. The rearrangement links TRBV4-3 to TRBJ2-1, with a weak D call TRBD2 (5 bases). Trimming took off 1 base at V and 8 bases at J, with 21 bases between the two ends. The CDR3 sequence is 17 residues long. Germline values: CDR1 LGHNA, CDR2 YSLEER. The CDR3 loop reads CASSQAPLPLDLDEQFF. The DNA of the CDR3 is TGCGCCAGCAGCCAAGCCCCCCTACCACTAGATCTAGATGAGCAGTTCTTC.

This chain joins TRBV11-2 and TRBJ2-1; 8 bases match TRBD2. This CDR3 has 14 amino acids. Trimming cost V 3 bases and J 4 bases; bases outside gene matches: 2. Germline assignment: CDR1 SGHAT and CDR2 FQNNGV. The CDR3 DNA reads TGTGCCAGCAGCTTGGCGGGGGGATACAATGAGCAGTTCTTC. This translates into CASSLAGGYNEQFF.

V is TRBV7-9 and J is TRBJ2-3; D remains ambiguous. CDR1 and CDR2 (germline): SEHNR, FQNEAQ (reference sequence). There are 13 residues in the CDR3. Trimming took 4 bases from V and 6 from J, leaving 11 bases between them. CDR3 sequence: CASSSMTGDTQYF. The CDR3 region has the DNA TGTGCCAGCAGCTCCATGACTGGGGATACGCAGTATTTT.

The rearrangement joins TRBV5-4 to TRBJ2-1; possible D gene TRBD1, 6 bases. Germline assignment: CDR1 SGHNT and CDR2 YYREEE (reference sequence). The V end lost 10 bases, the J end lost 8 bases, and 16 bases lay between the germline ends. This CDR3 region has 12 residues. The CDR3 loop is CAALGAADEQFF. The CDR3 DNA reads as TGTGCCGCTTTGGGGGCCGCGGATGAGCAGTTCTTC.

The gene calls are TRBV6-1 and TRBJ1-1; D is uncertain. The CDR3 is 15 residues long. V lost 4 bases to trimming and J lost 2 bases, with 14 bases between them. Germline loops: CDR1 MNHNS, CDR2 SASEGT. CDR3 nucleotides: TGTGCCAGCAGTGCCCCGATCGGACTAAACACTGAAGCTTTCTTT. Amino acid sequence: CASSAPIGLNTEAFF.

The rearrangement uses TRBV18 and TRBJ2-1; 7 bases are shared with TRBD2. The germline V gene encodes CDR1 KGHSH and CDR2 LQKENI. This CDR3 is built from 14 residues. Germline trimming cut 1 base from V and 8 bases from J; bases unmatched to any gene: 5. The CDR3 loop reads CASSPRIAGYEQFF. CDR3 coding DNA: TGTGCCAGCTCACCACGGATAGCGGGTTATGAGCAGTTCTTC.

The V gene is TRBV6-1, the J gene TRBJ1-3; perhaps TRBD1 as D (5 bases). The germline V gene encodes CDR1 MNHNS and CDR2 SASEGT. The CDR3 has 15 amino acids. Trimming took 5 bases from V and 4 from J, leaving 15 bases between them. CDR3 loop: CASSKDRSRGNTIYF. CDR3 sequence (DNA): TGTGCCAGCAGTAAAGACAGATCAAGGGGAAACACCATATATTTT.

The chain couples TRBV6-1 to TRBJ1-2, with 7 positions matching TRBD1. This CDR3 is 14 amino acids long. CDR1 and CDR2 (germline): MNHNS, SASEGT. V gave up 0 bases and J gave up 6 bases; unmatched junction bases: 4. CDR3 sequence reads: CASSEAGTGDGYTF. For the CDR3, the DNA is TGTGCCAGCAGTGAAGCAGGAACAGGGGATGGCTACACCTTC.

This clone was recorded a few times. The CDR3 reads CASSLGGGTEAFF. The CDR3 nucleotides read TGCGCCAGCAGCTTGGGAGGGGGCACTGAAGCTTTCTTT. The chain combines TRBV5-1 with TRBJ1-1; D possibly corresponds to TRBD1 (6 bases). The ends were cut back, 0 bases at V and 4 bases at J, with 7 bases in the middle. Germline V lookup: CDR1 SGHRS, CDR2 YFSETQ. This CDR3 region has 13 residues.

The chain couples TRBV7-9 to TRBJ2-1, with 7 bases that match TRBD2. Trimming took 1 base from V and 3 from J; bases not matched to a gene: 9. CDR1 SEHNR and CDR2 FQNEAQ come from the germline V gene (reference sequence). The CDR3 runs to 17 residues. This CDR3 is CASSLGPVGGGYNEQFF. The CDR3 DNA sequence: TGTGCCAGCAGCTTAGGCCCCGTGGGGGGGGGCTACAATGAGCAGTTCTTC.

The gene calls are TRBV19 and TRBJ2-7, with 9 bases aligning to TRBD1. Trimming cost V 5 bases and J 3 bases; bases outside gene matches: 5. Germline V CDR1 and CDR2: LNHDA, SQIVND (reference sequence). The CDR3 has 14 residues. The CDR3 is CASSPGTGNYEQYF. CDR3 sequence (DNA): TGTGCCAGTAGTCCCGGGACAGGGAACTACGAGCAGTACTTC.

This chain connects TRBV4-2 to TRBJ2-3; D might be TRBD1 or TRBD2, each matching 5 bases. Germline V gene data show CDR1 as LGHNA and CDR2 as YNFKEQ. The CDR3 totals 17 residues. V lost 0 bases and J lost 2, with 15 bases in between. DNA of the CDR3: TGTGCCAGCAGCCAAGATCCCGGGACGGTACTCACAGATACGCAGTATTTT. Protein: CASSQDPGTVLTDTQYF.

The rearrangement joins TRBV5-4 to TRBJ2-1; D is unresolved. The germline CDR1 and CDR2 sequences are SGHNT and YYREEE (reference sequence). The CDR3 is 13 amino acids. V was trimmed by 2 bases and J by 9 bases, leaving 12 bases between them. The CDR3 DNA is TGTGCCAGCAGCTTTCTGGCGTTAGGTGAGCAGTTCTTC. Amino acid sequence: CASSFLALGEQFF.

The chain links TRBV14 to TRBJ2-1; 15 bases align to TRBD2. After removal of 3 bases from V and 3 bases from J, the junction contained 6 bases not matched to a gene. This CDR3 has 18 residues. The germline V gene has CDR1 SGHDN and CDR2 FVKESK. DNA for the CDR3: TGTGCCAGCAGCCACCCGGGACTAGCGGGAGGCTTCTACAATGAGCAGTTCTTC. Protein sequence: CASSHPGLAGGFYNEQFF.

The chain combines TRBV5-1 with TRBJ2-1; TRBD2 aligns across 15 bases. The CDR3 runs 16 residues. CDR1 is SGHRS and CDR2 is YFSETQ in the germline V gene. Unmatched junction bases numbered 5, after V lost 6 bases and J lost 4 bases. The CDR3 region is CASNTGLAGGYNEQFF. DNA for the CDR3: TGCGCCAGCAACACGGGACTAGCGGGAGGTTACAATGAGCAGTTCTTC.

The gene calls are TRBV25-1 and TRBJ1-2; a possible D gene is TRBD1 (6 bases). Germline loops: CDR1 MGHDK, CDR2 SYGVNS. Trimming took 3 bases from V and 7 from J, leaving 9 bases between them. The CDR3 length is 12 residues. CDR3 nucleotides: TGTGCCAGCAGTGAGGGGGCGCTTGGCTACACCTTC. As protein: CASSEGALGYTF.

CDR3 in amino acids: CASSARDNGYEQYF. The CDR3 DNA sequence: TGTGCCAGCAGTGCTCGGGACAACGGCTACGAGCAGTACTTC. This chain uses TRBV6-5 with TRBJ2-7; D may be TRBD1 (6 bases). The V gene lost 5 bases and the J gene lost 3 bases, with 14 bases spanning the gap. The CDR3 contains 14 residues. Per the germline V gene, CDR1 is MNHEY and CDR2 is SVGAGI.

The chain is built from TRBV29-1 and TRBJ1-2, with 10 bases lining up with TRBD1. V shed 4 bases and J 7 bases; nucleotides not matched to a gene: 6. Germline CDR1 reads SQVTM; CDR2 reads ANQGSEA. CDR3 length: 13 residues. The CDR3 DNA sequence: TGCAGCGTTGGACAGGGGGCATTCGGTGGCTACACCTTC. It specifies CSVGQGAFGGYTF.

The V call is TRBV19, the J call TRBJ2-5, with D possibly TRBD2 on 6 matching bases. V was pared by 0 bases and J by 4 bases, with 15 bases between. This CDR3 has 16 residues. The germline V gene encodes CDR1 LNHDA and CDR2 SQIVND (reference sequence). DNA for the CDR3: TGTGCCAGTAGTATAGACTCAAGGGGACTGGCAGAGACCCAGTACTTC. It specifies CASSIDSRGLAETQYF.

The chain joins TRBV6-1 to TRBJ2-2; a possible D gene is TRBD1 (5 bases). There are 18 residues in the CDR3. V was cut by 1 base and J by 3 bases, with 18 bases left in between. The V gene's germline CDR1 is MNHNS and CDR2 SASEGT. As DNA, the CDR3 is TGTGCCAGCAGTGAAGGGGGTCCCAGGGTCCTTCACACCGGGGAGCTGTTTTTT. Translation: CASSEGGPRVLHTGELFF.

The chain links TRBV7-9 to TRBJ2-7; D gene unclear. Trimming shortened V by 1 base and J by 2 bases, and 6 bases separated the two germline ends. Per germline, CDR1 SEHNR and CDR2 FQNEAQ (reference sequence). The CDR3 is 13 residues long. CDR3 amino acids: CASSLEETYEQYF. CDR3 DNA: TGTGCCAGCAGCTTAGAGGAAACCTACGAGCAGTACTTC.

The chain is built from TRBV28 and TRBJ1-2, with D perhaps TRBD1 (6 bases). The CDR3 is 15 residues long. Trimming removed 3 bases at V and 4 bases at J, with 15 bases between. Per germline, CDR1 MDHEN and CDR2 SYDVKM. In nucleotides, the CDR3 is TGTGCCAGCAGTTTGCAGGGGCTAGGGATCTATGGCTACACCTTC. This gives the protein CASSLQGLGIYGYTF.